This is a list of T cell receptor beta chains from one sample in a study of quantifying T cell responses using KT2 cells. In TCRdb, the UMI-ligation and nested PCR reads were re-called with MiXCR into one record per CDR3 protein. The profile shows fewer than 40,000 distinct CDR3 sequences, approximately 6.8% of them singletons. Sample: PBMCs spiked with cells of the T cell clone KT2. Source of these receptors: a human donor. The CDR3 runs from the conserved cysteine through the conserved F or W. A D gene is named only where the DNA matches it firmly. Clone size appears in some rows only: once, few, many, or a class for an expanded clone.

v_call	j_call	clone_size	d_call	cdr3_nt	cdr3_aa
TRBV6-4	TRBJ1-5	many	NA	TGTGCCAGCAGTGAGCAGTCTGGAAATCAGCCCCAGCATTTT	CASSEQSGNQPQHF
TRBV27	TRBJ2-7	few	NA	TGTGCCAGTTCCTACGGGAGGGACAGGGACTACGAGCAGTACTTC	CASSYGRDRDYEQYF
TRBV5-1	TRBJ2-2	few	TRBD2	TGCGCCAGCAACCCAGCGGGAGCTTCGAACACCGGGGAGCTGTTTTTT	CASNPAGASNTGELFF
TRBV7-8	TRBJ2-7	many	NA	TGTGCCAGCAGCTCCTCGGGAGAGGCCTACGAGCAGTACTTC	CASSSSGEAYEQYF
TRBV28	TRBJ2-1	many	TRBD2	TGTGCCAGCAGTTCGGGACTAGCGGTAAGCTCCTACAATGAGCAGTTCTTC	CASSSGLAVSSYNEQFF
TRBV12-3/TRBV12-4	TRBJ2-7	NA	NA	TGTGCCAGCGCTGGGGGGTCGTTCCAGTACGAGCAGTACTTC	CASAGGSFQYEQYF
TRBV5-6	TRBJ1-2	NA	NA	TGTGCCAGCAGCCCCTGGCCGGCAGACTATGGCTACACCTTC	CASSPWPADYGYTF
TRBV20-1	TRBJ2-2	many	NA	TGCAGTGCCAGACTCGGCAGGCCTAACACCGGGGAGCTGTTTTTT	CSARLGRPNTGELFF
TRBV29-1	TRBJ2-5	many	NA	TGCAGCGTTGAATCAGTGAACGAAGAGACCCAGTACTTC	CSVESVNEETQYF
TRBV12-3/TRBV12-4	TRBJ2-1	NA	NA	TGTGCCAGCAGTCCTAGGGGGGGGACTCCCAATGAGCAGTTCTTC	CASSPRGGTPNEQFF
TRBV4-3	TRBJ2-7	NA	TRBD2	TGCGCCAGCAGCCAAGATACGGCTAGCGGGAGCTACGAGCAGTACTTC	CASSQDTASGSYEQYF
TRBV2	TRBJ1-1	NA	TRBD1	TGTGCCAGCACCCAGGACAGGGGGCGAGGAGCTTTCTTT	CASTQDRGRGAFF
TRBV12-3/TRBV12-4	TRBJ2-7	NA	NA	TGTGCCAGCAGTTCCCCCACGAGGGGAACCTACGAGCAGTACTTC	CASSSPTRGTYEQYF
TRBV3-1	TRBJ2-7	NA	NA	TGTGCCAGCAGCCAAGCTGAAGGCTACGAGCAGTACTTC	CASSQAEGYEQYF
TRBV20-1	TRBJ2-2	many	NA	TGCAGTGCTAGAGATGATCCGGGAAGGGAGCTGTTTTTT	CSARDDPGRELFF
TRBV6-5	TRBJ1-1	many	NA	TGTGCCAGCAGGCCTGAGGGCGGGAGACCTGAAGCTTTCTTT	CASRPEGGRPEAFF
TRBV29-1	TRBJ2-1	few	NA	TGCAGCGTTGAGGGCTACAATGAGCAGTTCTTC	CSVEGYNEQFF
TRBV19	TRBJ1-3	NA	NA	TGTGCCAGTCGACGGTATTCCGACTCTGGAAACACCATATATTTT	CASRRYSDSGNTIYF
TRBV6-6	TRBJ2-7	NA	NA	TGTGCCAGCAGCGTTTCAGGGACCTTCTACGAGCAGTACTTC	CASSVSGTFYEQYF
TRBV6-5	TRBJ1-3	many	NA	TGTGCCAGCAGCTCCACCCGAAAGCGAACCGGCACCATATATTTT	CASSSTRKRTGTIYF
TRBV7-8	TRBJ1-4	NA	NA	TGTGCCAGCAGGGATTTGGGGGGGCCGCTAGGTGAAAAACTGTTTTTT	CASRDLGGPLGEKLFF
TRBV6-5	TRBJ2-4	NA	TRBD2	TGTGCCAGCAGTTACGATTCGCGGGGGTACATTCAGTACTTC	CASSYDSRGYIQYF
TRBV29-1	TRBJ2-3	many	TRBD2	TGCAGCGTTGTTGCTAGCGGGAGGGCGCACGGGCAGTATTTT	CSVVASGRAHGQYF
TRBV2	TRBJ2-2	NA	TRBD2	TGTGCCAGCAGTGAAATGGGGAGCGGGGGGACCACCGGGGAGCTGTTTTTT	CASSEMGSGGTTGELFF
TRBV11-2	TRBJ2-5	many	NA	TGTGCCAGCAGCTTAGATAGCCAAGAGACCCAGTACTTC	CASSLDSQETQYF
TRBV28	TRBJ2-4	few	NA	TGTGCCAGCAGCCCCCGAGGGGACTTAGCCAAAAACATTCAGTACTTC	CASSPRGDLAKNIQYF
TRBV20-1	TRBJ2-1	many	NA	TGCAGTGCAAAACTAGGAAACCACAATGAGCAGTTCTTC	CSAKLGNHNEQFF
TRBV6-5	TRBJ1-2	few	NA	TGTGCCAGCAGTTTTAGGGGTTCGGGCTTTCCTGGCTACACCTTC	CASSFRGSGFPGYTF
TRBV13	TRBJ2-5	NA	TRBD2	TGTGCCAGCAGCTCCGGGACTAGCGGGAGGAATGCACAAGAGACCCAGTACTTC	CASSSGTSGRNAQETQYF
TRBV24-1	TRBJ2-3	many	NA	TGTGCCACCAGTGATGAGCGCACAGATACGCAGTATTTT	CATSDERTDTQYF
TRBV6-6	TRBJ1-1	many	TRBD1	TGTGCCAGCATCCAGACGGGACAGGCGAACACTGAAGCTTTCTTT	CASIQTGQANTEAFF
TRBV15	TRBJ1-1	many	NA	TGTGCCACCAGCAGGGAGCGGGGGGTGGGTGAAGCTTTCTTT	CATSRERGVGEAFF
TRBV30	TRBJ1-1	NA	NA	TGTGCCTGGAGTGTACAAGTGAACACTGAAGCTTTCTTT	CAWSVQVNTEAFF
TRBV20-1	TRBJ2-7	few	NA	TGCAGTGCGGCTACGGGGGCATCTTCCTACGAGCAGTACTTC	CSAATGASSYEQYF
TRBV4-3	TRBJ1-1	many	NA	TGCGCCAGCAGCCAAGAGTGGGGGCGCAGTGACACTGAAGCTTTCTTT	CASSQEWGRSDTEAFF
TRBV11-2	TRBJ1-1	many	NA	TGTGCCAGCAGGAAAGGACAGTCGAACACTGAAGCTTTCTTT	CASRKGQSNTEAFF
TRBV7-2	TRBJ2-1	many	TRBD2	TGTGCCAGCAGCTTAAAGCGGGGGGACAATGAGCAGTTCTTC	CASSLKRGDNEQFF
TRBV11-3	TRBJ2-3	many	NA	TGTGCCAGCAGCTTAGGTGGCACAGATACGCAGTATTTT	CASSLGGTDTQYF
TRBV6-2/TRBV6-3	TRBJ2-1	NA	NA	TGTGCCAGCAAAATCAAGGGGAGTCGCTACAATGAGCAGTTCTTC	CASKIKGSRYNEQFF
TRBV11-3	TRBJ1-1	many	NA	TGTGCCAGCAGCTTCAGTCGATCCGGGGGCGCAGGGTTAATGAACACTGAAGCTTTCTTT	CASSFSRSGGAGLMNTEAFF
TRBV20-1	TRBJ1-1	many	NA	TGCAGTGCTAGCGTAACAGACACTGAAGCTTTCTTT	CSASVTDTEAFF
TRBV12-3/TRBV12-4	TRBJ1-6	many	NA	TGTGCCAGCAGTTCCACCACAGGGTTCAATTCACCCCTCCACTTT	CASSSTTGFNSPLHF
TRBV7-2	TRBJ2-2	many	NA	TGTGCCAGCACAGCGGGTACGAACACCGGGGAGCTGTTTTTT	CASTAGTNTGELFF
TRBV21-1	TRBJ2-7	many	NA	TGTGCCAGCAGCAAACGAGGAGACACAGGGGGACACTACGAGCAGTACTTC	CASSKRGDTGGHYEQYF
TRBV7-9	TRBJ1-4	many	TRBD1	TGTGCCAGCAGGCCAGGGGGTAATGAAAAACTGTTTTTT	CASRPGGNEKLFF
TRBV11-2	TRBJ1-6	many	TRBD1	TGTGCCAGCAGCCCCAGGGGGTCGAATTCACCCCTCCACTTT	CASSPRGSNSPLHF
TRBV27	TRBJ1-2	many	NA	TGTGCCAGCAGTCCCCCGGGGACAATCGGCCGCTATGGCTACACCTTC	CASSPPGTIGRYGYTF
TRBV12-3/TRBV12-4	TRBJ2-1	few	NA	TGTGCCAGCAGTTTGGAGCTAGACCTCAATGAGCAGTTCTTC	CASSLELDLNEQFF
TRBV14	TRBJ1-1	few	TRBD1	TGTGCCAGCAGCCAGGACAGGGGGGGAACTGAAGCTTTCTTT	CASSQDRGGTEAFF
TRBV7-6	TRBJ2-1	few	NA	TGTGCCAGCAGCATCTTGGTAAATAACAATGAGCAGTTCTTC	CASSILVNNNEQFF
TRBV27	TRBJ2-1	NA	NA	TGTGCCAGCAGTTCGGGGGCTCGCTATGAGCAGTTCTTC	CASSSGARYEQFF
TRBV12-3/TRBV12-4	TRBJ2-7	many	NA	TGTGCCAGCAGTCTCCGAGGGGGGTCGAGGGGCGAGCAGTACTTC	CASSLRGGSRGEQYF